These 23 T cell receptor beta chains were sequenced from one sample in a study of blood T cells in healthy people across ages. Together with a sample-barcoded 5' primer, a J-beta primer mix was included in a second PCR lasting roughly 6 to 12 cycles. TCRdb fed the 5' RACE reads into MiXCR, producing one record per CDR3 protein. In the table there are 1.5 million to 2 million distinct CDR3 sequences, over 25% of which are singletons. The specimen was blood. The receptors originated from a woman aged 25 to 39 in good health.

This clonotype was counted many times. The chain uses TRBV12-5 and TRBJ1-2; 7 nucleotides agree with TRBD1. The CDR3 is made up of 14 amino acids. V shed 7 bases, J shed 7 bases, and the junction held 12 bases outside the gene matches. Germline assignment: CDR1 LGHNT and CDR2 FRNRAP. Here the CDR3 DNA reads TGTGCTAGTGTCAAAGGCGAAGACAGGGCTGGCTACACCTTC. The encoded protein is CASVKGEDRAGYTF.

This clonotype appeared once. V and J are TRBV6-5 and TRBJ1-4; no reliable D call. This CDR3 spans 15 amino acids. Trimming took 0 bases from V and 7 from J, leaving 12 bases between them. CDR1 is MNHEY, CDR2 SVGAGI, per germline. CDR3 protein: CASSYSTGFGEKLFF. The CDR3, as DNA: TGTGCCAGCAGTTACTCGACCGGTTTTGGTGAAAAACTGTTTTTT.

This chain links TRBV20-1 with TRBJ1-1; D is unresolved. CDR3 length: 15 amino acids. Trimming took 7 bases from V and 1 from J, leaving 19 bases between them. Germline CDR1 is DFQATT and CDR2 is SNEGSKA (reference sequence). CDR3 DNA: TGCAGTGTGAGTCCGCCTGGGTGGGGGAACACTGAAGCTTTCTTT. Protein product: CSVSPPGWGNTEAFF.

The sample holds many counts of this clonotype. Its ends do not fully match the called genes, so a read error is possible. This chain connects TRBV10-2 to TRBJ2-7, with D possibly being TRBD2 (5 bases). The CDR3 loop spans 14 amino acids. Germline V gene data show CDR1 as WSHSY and CDR2 as SAAADI. CDR3 DNA sequence: TGCTCCAGCAGCCGGGAAGGTAGCTCCTACGAGCAGTACTTC. This codes for CSSSREGSSYEQYF.

About this clonotype: This may be a read error: a much more frequent sequence differs by one nucleotide. The chain carries TRBV6-2 or TRBV6-3 and TRBJ2-1; 11 nucleotides match TRBD2. Germline V gene lookup returns CDR1 MNHEY and CDR2 SVGEGT. The CDR3 consists of 16 residues. Here the CDR3 reads CVSSYSGLAGYNEQFF. DNA of the CDR3: TGTGTCAGCAGTTACTCAGGACTAGCGGGCTACAATGAGCAGTTCTTC.

In the case of this clonotype: One base away lies a much larger clone, so this may be a sequencing read error. This chain uses TRBV7-2 with TRBJ2-7; possible D gene TRBD2, 6 bases. This CDR3 has 14 amino acids. Germline CDR1 SGHTA, CDR2 FQGNSA. The CDR3 nucleotides are TGTGCCAGCAGCTTAGGGATACTAGCCTACGAGCGGTACTTC. Its protein is CASSLGILAYERYF. The full variable domain, completed using reference TRBV7-2 and TRBJ2-7, is GAGVSQSPSNKVTEKGKDVELRCDPISGHTALYWYRQSLGQGLEFLIYFQGNSAPDKSGLPSDRFSAERTGGSVSTLTIQRTQQEDSAVYLCASSLGILAYERYFGPGTRLTVT.

Concerning this clonotype: At one end, the junction sequence differs from germline, possibly due to a read error. The chain couples TRBV7-9 to TRBJ1-3, with D unresolved. Germline V gives CDR1 SEHNR, CDR2 FQNEAQ (reference sequence). This CDR3 is 15 amino acids long. CDR3: CASTPPVVRGNIIYF. The DNA for the CDR3 is TGTGCCAGCACCCCCCCGGTCGTCCGTGGAAACATCATATATTTT.

The sample holds many counts of this clonotype. The CDR3 DNA sequence: TGCGCCAGCAGCGTGCCGGGACAGGGGACCTACAATGAGCAGTTCTTC. It specifies CASSVPGQGTYNEQFF. The chain carries TRBV5-1 and TRBJ2-1; 10 bases match TRBD1. The CDR3 spans 16 residues. The V and J ends lost 4 bases and 2 bases, in that order; junction bases with no gene match: 6. Germline V lookup: CDR1 SGHRS, CDR2 YFSETQ.

This clonotype was recorded a few times. V is TRBV10-3 and J is TRBJ2-2; 9 bases fit TRBD2. This CDR3 is 13 amino acids long. CDR1 ENHRY and CDR2 SYGVKD come from the germline V gene. V lost 8 bases to trimming and J lost 6 bases; unmatched junction nucleotides: 4. The chain's CDR3 is CAIASGMSGELFF. Here the CDR3 DNA reads TGTGCCATCGCTAGCGGGATGTCCGGGGAGCTGTTTTTT.

This chain connects TRBV24-1 to TRBJ2-3, with 11 positions matching TRBD1. Trimming removed 8 bases from V and 3 bases from J; junction bases left unmatched: 9. Germline V gene data show CDR1 as KGHDR and CDR2 as SFDVKD. This CDR3 spans 16 amino acids. The CDR3 nucleotides read TGTGCCACCACCTCGGCCGGACAGGGGGCAACAGATACGCAGTATTTT. Translating it yields CATTSAGQGATDTQYF.

This sequence joins TRBV6-5 and TRBJ2-1; the D gene is possibly TRBD1 (8 bases). The V and J ends lost 7 bases and 9 bases respectively, with 16 bases between them. This CDR3 region has 13 residues. Germline CDR1 reads MNHEY; CDR2 reads SVGAGI. In DNA form, the CDR3 reads TGTGCCAGCAAATCCACAGGGGGGGCTGAGCAGTTCTTC. It specifies CASKSTGGAEQFF.

V and J are TRBV5-1 and TRBJ2-1; a weak D match, TRBD2 (6 bases). Germline lookup yields CDR1 SGHRS and CDR2 YFSETQ. The length of the CDR3 is 13 residues. The V end was cut by 4 bases, the J end by 6 bases, with 11 bases between. CDR3 residues: CASSKDYSNEQFF. The DNA of the CDR3 is TGCGCCAGCAGCAAGGACTACAGCAATGAGCAGTTCTTC.

The chain is built from TRBV28 and TRBJ2-4; TRBD2 matches at 12 bases. CDR1 is MDHEN, CDR2 SYDVKM, per germline. Losses at the gene ends were 1 base for V and 8 bases for J; bases not matched to a gene: 9. This CDR3 has 17 amino acids. The CDR3 DNA sequence: TGTGCCAGCAGTTTATTGTCTAGCGGGGGGGCCCAAGACATTCAGTACTTC. It is translated as CASSLLSSGGAQDIQYF.

The rearrangement uses TRBV7-3 and TRBJ1-1; no clear D gene. Trimming took off 5 bases at V and 4 bases at J, with 17 bases between the two ends. This CDR3 contains 15 residues. Germline CDR1 reads SGHTA; CDR2 reads FQGTGA. CDR3 residues: CASSAVRGSGTEAFF. The CDR3 nucleotides read TGTGCCAGCAGCGCAGTACGGGGTTCGGGCACTGAAGCTTTCTTT.

This rearrangement joins TRBV6-5 to TRBJ2-7, with 7 bases matching TRBD1. With 0 bases clipped from V and 3 bases from J, the junction kept 11 bases outside the gene matches. The length of the CDR3 is 17 residues. Germline CDR1 reads MNHEY; CDR2 reads SVGAGI. The CDR3 loop reads CASSYSLGQVRVYEQYF. The CDR3 region has the DNA TGTGCCAGCAGTTACTCCTTAGGACAGGTGAGGGTCTACGAGCAGTACTTC.

As for this clonotype: A read error is possible here, since a much larger clone lies one base away. Since no conserved phenylalanine or tryptophan closes the CDR3, a read error is the likely cause. In DNA, the CDR3 is TGTGCCAGCAGCTGGACTAGCACAGATACGCAGTATCTT. Protein: CASSWTSTDTQYL. This chain uses TRBV7-9 with TRBJ2-3; D is perhaps TRBD2 (5 bases). The germline V gene encodes CDR1 SEHNR and CDR2 FQNEAQ (reference sequence). With 4 bases removed from V and 0 bases from J, the gap between germline ends came to 5 bases. The CDR3 is 13 residues long.

The rearrangement uses TRBV10-3 and TRBJ2-3; 7 bases are shared with TRBD2. After removal of 11 bases from V and 1 base from J, the junction contained 12 bases not matched to a gene. This CDR3 is built from 15 residues. The germline gives CDR1 ENHRY, CDR2 SYGVKD. The CDR3 protein is CASAVGGTRTDTQYF. The CDR3 coding sequence is TGTGCCTCAGCTGTCGGGGGGACGCGCACAGATACGCAGTATTTT.

As concerns this clonotype: A much larger clone lies one base from this, so it may be a read error. This chain joins TRBV5-5 and TRBJ2-6; possible D gene TRBD2, 6 bases. CDR1 is SGHKS and CDR2 is YYEKEE in the germline V gene (reference sequence). This CDR3 is 18 amino acids long. As DNA, the CDR3 is TGTACCAGCAGCTTGGTGGGAGGTCCACTCTCTGGGGCCAACGTCCTGACTTTC. This gives the protein CTSSLVGGPLSGANVLTF.

The chain recombines TRBV28 with TRBJ2-1; tentatively, D is TRBD1 (6 bases). With 2 bases removed from V and 0 bases from J, the gap between germline ends came to 11 bases. Looked up from germline, CDR1 is MDHEN and CDR2 is SYDVKM. The CDR3 totals 16 residues. The CDR3 sequence: CASSLTGQLSYNEQFF. CDR3 sequence (DNA): TGTGCCAGCAGTTTAACGGGACAACTCTCCTACAATGAGCAGTTCTTC. Full variable domain (rest looked up from reference TRBV28 and TRBJ2-1): DVKVTQSSRYLVKRTGEKVFLECVQDMDHENMFWYRQDPGLGLRLIYFSYDVKMKEKGDIPEGYSVSREKKERFSLILESASTNQTSMYLCASSLTGQLSYNEQFFGPGTRLTVL.

Turning to this clonotype: This clone may be a read error of a much larger clone one base away. The V call is TRBV6-5, the J call TRBJ1-2; D remains unclear. Per germline, CDR1 MNHEY and CDR2 SVGAGI. The CDR3 spans 15 residues. CDR3 sequence reads: CASSYAATRNYGHTF. In DNA form, the CDR3 reads TGTGCCAGCAGTTACGCGGCGACAAGGAACTATGGCCACACCTTC.

This clonotype was observed a few times. This sequence joins TRBV9 and TRBJ2-4, with a tentative D call TRBD2 (5 bases). The CDR3 contains 13 residues. Trimming pared 6 bases from V and 8 bases from J, leaving 15 bases between. CDR1 and CDR2 from the germline V gene are SGDLS and YYNGEE. CDR3 in DNA: TGTGCCAGCAATCGGGAACGGGTCGACATTCAGTACTTC. It specifies CASNRERVDIQYF.

This chain joins TRBV5-1 and TRBJ1-2; D remains unclear. Germline V gene data show CDR1 as SGHRS and CDR2 as YFSETQ. CDR3 length equals 14 residues. V shed 0 bases and J shed 8 bases, with 14 bases lying between them. The CDR3 DNA reads TGCGCCAGCAGCTTGGGGCAGCCCCTTGGAGGCTACACCTTC. Protein sequence: CASSLGQPLGGYTF.

Only a few counts were recorded for this clonotype. The chain links TRBV3-1 to TRBJ1-6; 7 bases map to TRBD1. This CDR3 has 15 residues. V lost 4 bases and J lost 7; bases outside the gene matches: 7. CDR1 is LGHDT, CDR2 YNNKEL, per germline (reference sequence). CDR3 protein: CASSRYRGVNSPLHF. As DNA, the CDR3 is TGTGCCAGCAGCCGTTACAGGGGCGTCAATTCACCCCTCCACTTT.